This T cell receptor (beta chain) was identified during a study of T cell changes during pregnancy in multiple sclerosis. Profiled with immunoSEQ multiplex PCR; TCRdb holds only in-frame clones, not every one. Seen here are 40,000 or so clones, about 93% observed once, and the top ten hold under 0.45%. The V gene lost 0 bases and the J gene lost 6 bases, with 13 bases spanning the gap. Germline V lookup: CDR1 SGHDT, CDR2 YYEEEE. The CDR3 extends over 15 amino acids. Sample: CD4+ T cells from peripheral blood mononuclear cells, taken after pregnancy. V gene TRBV5-6 combines with J gene TRBJ1-5, with D maybe TRBD1 (5 bases). The source of this sequence is a female donor in good health, enrolled as a control in a pregnancy study. The CDR3 sequence is CASSLAGGGSQPQHF. In DNA form, the CDR3 reads TGTGCCAGCAGCTTGGCCGGGGGGGGAAGTCAGCCCCAGCATTTT.